This entry lists 15 T cell receptor beta chains sequenced from one sample in a study of T cell responses to AZD1222 COVID-19 vaccine. The method was immunoSEQ multiplex PCR; TCRdb's version includes in-frame clones alone and lacks a portion of them. The sample contains approximately 80,000 clones, 87% of which appear only once. The material sequenced was peripheral blood, taken on day 0 of AZD1222 vaccination. The receptors come from an adult in good health.

V usage is TRBV14 and J usage is TRBJ1-2; a possible D gene is TRBD1 (5 bases). Germline V gene sequence: CDR1 SGHDN, CDR2 FVKESK. This CDR3 region has 13 residues. V shed 5 bases and J shed 5 bases, with 12 bases lying between them. Here the CDR3 DNA reads TGTGCCAGCAGCGCACAGGTGGAATATGGCTACACCTTC. This codes for CASSAQVEYGYTF.

This sequence joins TRBV12-5 and TRBJ2-2, with TRBD2 identical over 10 bases. V was clipped by 0 bases and J by 6 bases; unmatched bases: 4. Germline CDR1 reads LGHNT; CDR2 reads FRNRAP. This CDR3 has 16 residues. The CDR3 bases are TGTGCTAGTGGTTTGGTACCAAGCGGGAGGGCCGGGGAGCTGTTTTTT. Its protein product is CASGLVPSGRAGELFF.

This clone has a single count. V usage is TRBV30 and J usage is TRBJ1-1, with a tentative D call TRBD1 (5 bases). The CDR3 sequence is 13 residues long. CDR1 is GTSNPN and CDR2 is SVGIG in the germline V gene (reference sequence). The V and J ends lost 3 bases and 12 bases respectively, with 20 bases between them. Here the CDR3 reads CAWSMISKKGPFF. CDR3 DNA sequence: TGTGCCTGGAGCATGATATCAAAGAAGGGACCTTTCTTT.

The V call is TRBV5-5, the J call TRBJ1-5, with D hard to call. Germline loops: CDR1 SGHKS, CDR2 YYEKEE (reference sequence). The CDR3 loop spans 15 amino acids. V was cut by 2 bases and J by 6 bases, with 15 bases left in between. This CDR3 is CASSLSGDLAQPQHF. CDR3 bases: TGTGCCAGCAGCTTATCCGGCGACCTGGCTCAGCCCCAGCATTTT.

V usage is TRBV6-1 and J usage is TRBJ1-2, with a tentative D call TRBD1 (5 bases). The CDR3 totals 16 residues. Germline lookup yields CDR1 MNHNS and CDR2 SASEGT. The V and J ends lost 3 bases and 4 bases respectively, with 18 bases between them. The CDR3 spells CASSDNWEGQGYGYTF. The DNA of the CDR3 is TGTGCCAGCAGTGATAATTGGGAGGGGCAGGGCTATGGCTACACCTTC.

This rearrangement joins TRBV5-5 to TRBJ1-4; tentative D call: TRBD1 (6 bases). CDR1 SGHKS and CDR2 YYEKEE come from the germline V gene (reference sequence). This CDR3 is 16 amino acids long. V lost 0 bases to trimming and J lost 8 bases, with 17 bases between them. CDR3: CASSLGGGRLGEKLFF. The CDR3 nucleotides are TGTGCCAGCAGCTTGGGAGGGGGACGGCTTGGAGAAAAACTGTTTTTT.

This chain uses TRBV7-2 with TRBJ2-3; the D is unclear. The CDR3 loop spans 16 amino acids. The germline CDR1 and CDR2 sequences are SGHTA and FQGNSA. V was pared by 1 base and J by 2 bases, with 13 bases between. CDR3 loop: CASSLGFSPTTDTQYF. The CDR3 nucleotides are TGTGCCAGCAGCTTAGGTTTTAGCCCCACCACAGATACGCAGTATTTT.

The J gene is TRBJ2-3, the V gene TRBV7-6; 9 bases map to TRBD1. Germline values: CDR1 SGHVS, CDR2 FNYEAQ. With V trimmed by 2 bases and J by 5 bases, 2 bases remained unmatched. This CDR3 comprises 14 residues. This CDR3 is CASSLTGGRDTQYF. The CDR3 DNA follows: TGTGCCAGCAGCTTAACAGGGGGCAGAGATACGCAGTATTTT.

This chain joins TRBV9 and TRBJ1-1; no firm D call. V was pared by 4 bases and J by 0 bases, with 10 bases between. CDR3 length: 14 residues. The germline V gene encodes CDR1 SGDLS and CDR2 YYNGEE. The CDR3 loop is CASSSDTMNTEAFF. The CDR3, as DNA: TGTGCCAGCAGCTCAGACACGATGAACACTGAAGCTTTCTTT. Together with reference TRBV9 and TRBJ1-1, the CDR3 gives the full variable domain: DSGVTQTPKHLITATGQRVTLRCSPRSGDLSVYWYQQSLDQGLQFLIQYYNGEERAKGNILERFSAQQFPDLHSELNLSSLELGDSALYFCASSSDTMNTEAFFGQGTRLTVV.

The chain recombines TRBV19 with TRBJ1-6; TRBD1 matches 9 bases. Germline V gene data show CDR1 as LNHDA and CDR2 as SQIVND (reference sequence). The CDR3 spans 14 residues. J lost 10 bases, V lost 5 bases, and 6 bases had no gene match. CDR3 sequence: CASSPGTGRSPLHF. The CDR3 DNA reads as TGTGCCAGTAGTCCGGGGACAGGGAGATCACCCCTCCACTTT.

V usage is TRBV19 and J usage is TRBJ1-3; D is unresolved. V gave up 6 bases and J gave up 4 bases, with 10 bases separating them. Germline values: CDR1 LNHDA, CDR2 SQIVND (reference sequence). This CDR3 region has 13 residues. CDR3 protein: CASSPTQGNTIYF. The CDR3 nucleotides read TGTGCCAGTAGCCCTACTCAGGGAAACACCATATATTTT.

The chain is built from TRBV28 and TRBJ1-5, with D possibly matching TRBD1 (5 bases). The CDR3 runs to 15 residues. V shed 3 bases and J shed 0 bases, with 9 bases lying between them. Germline V gives CDR1 MDHEN, CDR2 SYDVKM. Here the CDR3 DNA reads TGTGCCAGCAGTTTGCCCACAGGTAGCAATCAGCCCCAGCATTTT. This encodes CASSLPTGSNQPQHF.

V is TRBV19 and J is TRBJ2-2; 9 nucleotides match TRBD1. V was pared by 7 bases and J by 7 bases, with 13 bases of the junction left unmatched. This CDR3 is 16 amino acids long. Germline lookup yields CDR1 LNHDA and CDR2 SQIVND (reference sequence). CDR3: CASTLSGQGMGGELFF. The CDR3 nucleotides read TGTGCCAGTACCTTGTCGGGACAGGGTATGGGCGGGGAGCTGTTTTTT.

The rearrangement links TRBV9 to TRBJ1-1; no clear D gene. V lost 0 bases to trimming and J lost 3 bases, with 6 bases between them. Germline-derived CDR1 and CDR2 are SGDLS and YYNGEE. The CDR3 runs 13 residues. This CDR3 is CASSVELYTEAFF. The CDR3, as DNA: TGTGCCAGCAGCGTAGAGCTTTACACTGAAGCTTTCTTT.

CDR3 DNA sequence: TGTGCCAGCAGTGTCTCTGAGGTTGGTTCACCCCTCCACTTT. It specifies CASSVSEVGSPLHF. The chain is built from TRBV6-4 and TRBJ1-6; D gene uncertain. V shed 4 bases and J shed 9 bases, with 13 bases lying between them. The germline V gene encodes CDR1 MRHNA and CDR2 SNTAGT. The CDR3 consists of 14 residues.